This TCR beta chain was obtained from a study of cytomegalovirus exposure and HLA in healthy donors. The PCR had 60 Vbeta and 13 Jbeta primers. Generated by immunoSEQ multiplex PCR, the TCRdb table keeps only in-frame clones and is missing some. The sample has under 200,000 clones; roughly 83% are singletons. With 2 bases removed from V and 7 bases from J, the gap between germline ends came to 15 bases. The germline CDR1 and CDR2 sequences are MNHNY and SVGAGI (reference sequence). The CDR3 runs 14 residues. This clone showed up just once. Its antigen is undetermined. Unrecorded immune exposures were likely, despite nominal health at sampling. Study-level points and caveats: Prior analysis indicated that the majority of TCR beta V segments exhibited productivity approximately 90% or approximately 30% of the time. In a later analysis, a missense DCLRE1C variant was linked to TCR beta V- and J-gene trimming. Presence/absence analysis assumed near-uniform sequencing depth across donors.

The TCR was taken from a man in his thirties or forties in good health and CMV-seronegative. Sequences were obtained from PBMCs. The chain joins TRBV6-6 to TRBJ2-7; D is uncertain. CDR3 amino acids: CASSYAYRSREQYF. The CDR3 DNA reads TGTGCCAGCAGTTACGCGTACCGAAGTCGGGAGCAGTACTTC.